This TCR beta chain is from a study of early T cells in non-severe SARS-CoV-2 infection. Study-level background: Sequencing targeted bulk RNA from unsorted whole blood, leaving chains unpaired.

Each cDNA molecule carried a unique molecular identifier. TCRdb ran MiXCR on the 5' RACE reads and lists one entry per CDR3 protein. Among 60,000 to 80,000 distinct CDR3 sequences listed, 12% were seen once. This clonotype came up many times. Trimming left V 5 bases short and J 10 bases short, with 15 bases between. Germline CDR1 and CDR2: GTSNPN and SVGIG (reference sequence). The CDR3 extends over 12 amino acids. V is TRBV30 and J is TRBJ2-1, with D perhaps matching TRBD1 or TRBD2 (5 bases each). The source of this sequence is an adult who was a healthcare worker with PCR-confirmed SARS-CoV-2 infection or an uninfected control (not recorded which). Input material: whole blood. The CDR3, as DNA: TGTGCCTGGGCCGGGGCCCCTTACGAGCAGTTCTTC. It encodes CAWAGAPYEQFF.